This T cell receptor (delta chain) was captured by sequencing in a study of gamma-delta T cells after stem cell transplantation. TCRdb re-analyzed the RT-PCR reads via CATT. The data contain about 2,600 delta-chain clones, over 2.5% of them seen just once; the ten biggest clones take up approximately 46%. This CDR3 has 20 residues. The junction had 15 bases not matched to a gene; V was cut back by 1 base and J by 1 base. The germline V gene has CDR1 GEAIGNYY and CDR2 EKD. This clone was seen a few times. Sequenced input: gamma-delta T cells. The chain uses TRDV2 and TRDJ1; 12 positions match TRDD3. The TCR originated in a human donor. It is not recorded whose cells these are; they may come from a transplant donor. CDR3 nucleotide sequence: TGTGCCTGTGACACAGTACTGGGGGATACACGGACGCCCTGCACCGATAAACTCATCTTT. Translating gives CACDTVLGDTRTPCTDKLIF.